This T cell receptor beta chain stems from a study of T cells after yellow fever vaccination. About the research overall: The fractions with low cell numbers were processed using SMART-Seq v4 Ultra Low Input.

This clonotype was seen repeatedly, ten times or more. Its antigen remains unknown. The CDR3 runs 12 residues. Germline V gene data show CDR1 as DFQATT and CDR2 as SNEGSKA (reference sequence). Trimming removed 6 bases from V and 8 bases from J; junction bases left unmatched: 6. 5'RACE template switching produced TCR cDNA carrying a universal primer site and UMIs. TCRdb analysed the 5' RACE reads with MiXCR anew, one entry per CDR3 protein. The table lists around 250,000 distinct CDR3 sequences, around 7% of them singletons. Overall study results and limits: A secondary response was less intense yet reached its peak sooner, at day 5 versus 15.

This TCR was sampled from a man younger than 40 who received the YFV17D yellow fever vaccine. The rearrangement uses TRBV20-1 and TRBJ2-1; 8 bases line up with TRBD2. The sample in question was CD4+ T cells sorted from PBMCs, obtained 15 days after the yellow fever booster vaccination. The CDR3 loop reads CSAGREGHEQFF. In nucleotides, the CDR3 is TGCAGTGCAGGTCGGGAGGGCCATGAGCAGTTCTTC.